One sample yielded the 20 T cell receptor beta chains listed below, sequenced in a study of Graves' ophthalmopathy and Graves' hyperthyroidism. RNA transcripts yielded amplified TCR beta CDR3 regions. HTBI-primed RT-PCR formed the first round, and a multiplex PCR formed the second. MiXCR was run by TCRdb on the multiplex PCR reads, yielding one entry per CDR3 protein. The sample holds approximately 1.2 million distinct CDR3 sequences, about two fifths seen once. Sequencing was performed on peripheral blood or thyroid tissue (not recorded which). The receptors here all came from an adult man with Graves' hyperthyroidism.

This clonotype was counted at least ten times. This chain uses TRBV6-2 or TRBV6-3 with TRBJ2-7; no reliable D call. CDR1 is MNHEY, CDR2 SVGEGT, per germline. The CDR3 is 13 amino acids. Trimming shortened V by 6 bases and J by 1 base, and 10 bases separated the two germline ends. CDR3 loop: CASSWGFSYEQYF. CDR3 DNA sequence: TGTGCCAGCAGCTGGGGTTTTTCCTACGAGCAGTACTTC.

Of note for this clonotype: This may arise from a read error, as a much more abundant clone is one base away. The rearrangement uses TRBV7-2 and TRBJ2-7; maybe TRBD2 (6 bases). With 5 bases removed from V and 12 bases from J, the gap between germline ends came to 17 bases. The germline V gene encodes CDR1 SGHTA and CDR2 FQGNSA. The CDR3 totals 12 residues. The CDR3 spells CASSRHPGVLYF. CDR3 coding DNA: TGTGCCAGCAGCCGACACCCGGGAGTTCTGTACTTC.

As for this clonotype: A clone one base away is much larger, so this may be a read error. The final CDR3 position lacks the conserved phenylalanine or tryptophan, pointing to a likely read error. The chain uses TRBV11-2 and TRBJ1-1; no clear D. V was shortened by 2 bases and J by 4 bases, with 14 bases between the two germline ends. There are 15 residues in the CDR3. From germline, CDR1 is SGHAT and CDR2 FQNNGV. This CDR3 is CASSLSGPGSTEAFL. The DNA for the CDR3 is TGTGCCAGCAGCTTATCTGGCCCCGGATCCACTGAAGCTTTCCTT.

The table lists this clonotype with a few counts. The chain employs TRBV7-6 and TRBJ2-7, with TRBD1 identical over 8 bases. V lost 4 bases and J lost 2; bases outside the gene matches: 7. This CDR3 is 15 amino acids long. Germline V gives CDR1 SGHVS, CDR2 FNYEAQ. CDR3 bases: TGTGCCAGCAGCTACGGACAGGGTGAAGCCTACGAGCAGTACTTC. Translation: CASSYGQGEAYEQYF.

This clonotype was recorded only once. The chain uses TRBV9 and TRBJ1-4; D remains ambiguous. V gave up 0 bases and J gave up 0 bases, with 15 bases separating them. Germline V gives CDR1 SGDLS, CDR2 YYNGEE. The CDR3 has 18 amino acids. The CDR3 nucleotides are TGTGCCAGCAGCGTAGAGATAAGGTCCGGGGCAACTAATGAAAAACTGTTTTTT. Translated: CASSVEIRSGATNEKLFF.

The chain recombines TRBV11-3 with TRBJ2-5; D is tentatively TRBD1 or TRBD2 (6 bases each). The CDR3 spans 15 residues. The V end lost 5 bases, the J end lost 5 bases, and 18 bases lay between the germline ends. Looked up from germline, CDR1 is SGHNT and CDR2 is YENEEA. As DNA, the CDR3 is TGTGCCAGCAGCCCGACCATGGGGGGCCGGGAGACCCAGTACTTC. As protein: CASSPTMGGRETQYF. The full variable domain, its missing parts supplied by reference TRBV11-3 and TRBJ2-5, is EAGVVQSPRYKIIEKKQPVAFWCNPISGHNTLYWYLQNLGQGPELLIRYENEEAVDDSQLPKDRFSAERLKGVDSTLKIQPAELGDSAVYLCASSPTMGGRETQYFGPGTRLLVL.

The rearrangement links TRBV18 to TRBJ1-5; 8 bases agree with TRBD1. The CDR3 has 14 amino acids. Germline-derived CDR1 and CDR2 are KGHSH and LQKENI. V was clipped by 8 bases and J by 9 bases; unmatched bases: 12. Here the CDR3 reads CASSSPDRERPQHF. The CDR3 nucleotides are TGTGCCAGCAGTTCCCCGGACAGGGAGCGGCCCCAGCATTTT.

As concerns this clonotype: One junction end disagrees with the germline gene, perhaps due to a read error. The V gene is TRBV10-3, the J gene TRBJ1-2, with 7 bases fitting TRBD1. CDR1 and CDR2 from the germline V gene are ENHRY and SYGVKD. The CDR3 is 13 amino acids. CDR3 nucleotides: TGTGCCAGCAGTGACCCGCAGGGGGAAGTCTACATCTTC. Its translation is CASSDPQGEVYIF.

In regard to this clonotype: Relative to the germline gene, one junction end is altered; a read error may explain this. The chain combines TRBV7-2 with TRBJ2-2, with D perhaps assigned TRBD1 or TRBD2 (5 bases each). CDR3 length equals 16 residues. Germline assignment: CDR1 SGHTA and CDR2 FQGNSA. The CDR3 sequence: CASSTQKGLGAGELFF. The DNA for the CDR3 is TGCGCCAGCAGCACCCAAAAGGGCCTGGGGGCCGGGGAGCTGTTTTTT.

At least ten counts were recorded for this clonotype. The chain links TRBV7-2 to TRBJ2-7, with 11 bases that match TRBD2. CDR1 and CDR2 (germline): SGHTA, FQGNSA. V shed 5 bases, J shed 5 bases, and the junction held 8 bases outside the gene matches. The CDR3 has 15 amino acids. CDR3 amino acids: CASSIPSGGRHEQYF. As DNA, the CDR3 is TGTGCCAGCAGCATCCCTAGCGGGGGGAGGCACGAGCAGTACTTC.

With respect to this clonotype: A clone one base away is much larger, so this may be a read error. CDR3 DNA: TGTGCCACCAGTTTACTCCACCCTCGTAGGCCATACGAGCAGTACTTC. As protein: CATSLLHPRRPYEQYF. The chain links TRBV24-1 to TRBJ2-7; D unresolved. V gave up 6 bases and J gave up 4 bases, with 21 bases separating them. Germline CDR1 is KGHDR and CDR2 is SFDVKD. CDR3 length: 16 amino acids.

This clonotype was seen many times. V gene TRBV7-3 combines with J gene TRBJ1-1, with D perhaps matching TRBD1 (5 bases). The CDR3 length is 16 residues. Trimming took off 1 base at V and 6 bases at J, with 18 bases between the two ends. Germline V CDR1 and CDR2: SGHTA, FQGTGA. CDR3 nucleotides: TGTGCCAGCAGCTTAAGGGGGAGGGGCAGTAGCTCTGAAGCTTTCTTT. It codes for CASSLRGRGSSSEAFF.

The rearrangement links TRBV7-9 to TRBJ2-7, with D tentatively TRBD1 (6 bases). This CDR3 comprises 19 residues. The V end lost 4 bases, the J end lost 6 bases, and 31 bases lay between the germline ends. Germline V gene data show CDR1 as SEHNR and CDR2 as FQNEAQ (reference sequence). The CDR3 DNA reads TGTGCCAGCAGCTCGAGTGGACGCTTGGTTGGGGCAGGGGCTGGCGAGCAGTACTTC. Translation gives CASSSSGRLVGAGAGEQYF. Combining the CDR3 with reference TRBV7-9 and TRBJ2-7 gives the whole variable domain DTGVSQNPRHKITKRGQNVTFRCDPISEHNRLYWYRQTLGQGPEFLTYFQNEAQLEKSRLLSDRFSAERPKGSFSTLEIQRTEQGDSAMYLCASSSSGRLVGAGAGEQYFGPGTRLTVT.

The table lists this clonotype with a count of one. The chain has TRBV10-3 and TRBJ2-3, with D perhaps matching TRBD1 or TRBD2 (6 bases each). CDR3 length equals 15 residues. The V gene's germline CDR1 is ENHRY and CDR2 SYGVKD. Trimming left V 2 bases short and J 0 bases short, with 9 bases between. CDR3 coding DNA: TGTGCCATCAGTGAGGGGGGGCCGAGCACAGATACGCAGTATTTT. Protein product: CAISEGGPSTDTQYF.

The rearrangement uses TRBV12-3 or TRBV12-4 and TRBJ1-2; no firm D call. The CDR3 length is 14 residues. Between the trimmed V and J ends, which lost 5 bases and 2 bases, there was a span of 12 bases. The CDR3 sequence is CASSPERANYGYTF. In nucleotides, the CDR3 is TGTGCCAGCAGTCCCGAGCGCGCGAACTATGGCTACACCTTC.

This clonotype was seen repeatedly, ten times or more. The chain links TRBV5-1 to TRBJ1-6; 9 bases line up with TRBD1. Germline CDR1 and CDR2: SGHRS and YFSETQ. CDR3 size: 15 residues. The ends lost 4 bases at V and 7 bases at J; junction bases unmatched: 6. CDR3 region: CASSPGTGRNSPLHF. The CDR3 DNA reads TGCGCCAGCAGCCCGGGGACAGGGCGCAATTCACCCCTCCACTTT.

The chain joins TRBV5-1 to TRBJ2-7; 7 nucleotides match TRBD2. V lost 7 bases and J lost 3; bases outside the gene matches: 13. The germline V gene encodes CDR1 SGHRS and CDR2 YFSETQ. CDR3 length: 15 amino acids. CDR3 coding DNA: TGCGCCAGCGATGGGGCGACTAGCAGCCGCTACGAGCAGTACTTC. It specifies CASDGATSSRYEQYF.

The chain combines TRBV12-3 or TRBV12-4 with TRBJ2-7; 9 bases are shared with TRBD1. CDR3 length: 14 residues. J gave up 6 bases and V 8 bases, and 11 bases lay outside the gene matches. CDR3 sequence: CASRAFEDRGEQYF. DNA of the CDR3: TGTGCCAGCCGAGCTTTTGAGGACAGGGGCGAGCAGTACTTC.

The sample holds many counts of this clonotype. The rearrangement uses TRBV20-1 and TRBJ2-7; 9 bases map to TRBD2. The CDR3 extends over 17 amino acids. V gave up 3 bases and J gave up 5 bases; unmatched junction bases: 17. Germline CDR1 DFQATT, CDR2 SNEGSKA (reference sequence). The CDR3 protein is CSARGGPSGISGHEQYF. CDR3 bases: TGCAGTGCTAGGGGGGGTCCTAGCGGGATATCCGGCCACGAGCAGTACTTC.

The V call is TRBV6-2 or TRBV6-3, the J call TRBJ1-1; D is possibly TRBD1 (6 bases). Germline V gene data show CDR1 as MNHEY and CDR2 as SVGEGT. The V gene lost 7 bases and the J gene lost 4 bases, with 10 bases spanning the gap. The CDR3 is 12 amino acids. The CDR3 DNA reads TGTGCCAGCAAGGGGGGGCTCACTGAAGCTTTCTTT. It encodes CASKGGLTEAFF.